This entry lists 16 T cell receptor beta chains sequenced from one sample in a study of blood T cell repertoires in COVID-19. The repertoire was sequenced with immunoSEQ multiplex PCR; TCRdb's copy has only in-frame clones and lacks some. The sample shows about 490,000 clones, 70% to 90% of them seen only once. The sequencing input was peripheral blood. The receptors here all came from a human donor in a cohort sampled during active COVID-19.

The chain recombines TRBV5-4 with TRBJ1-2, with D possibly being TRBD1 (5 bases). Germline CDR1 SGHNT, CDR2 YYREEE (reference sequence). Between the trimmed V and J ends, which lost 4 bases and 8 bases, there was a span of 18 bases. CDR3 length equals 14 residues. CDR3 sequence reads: CASSEPLWKGGYTF. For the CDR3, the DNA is TGTGCCAGCAGCGAACCTCTGTGGAAGGGGGGCTACACCTTC.

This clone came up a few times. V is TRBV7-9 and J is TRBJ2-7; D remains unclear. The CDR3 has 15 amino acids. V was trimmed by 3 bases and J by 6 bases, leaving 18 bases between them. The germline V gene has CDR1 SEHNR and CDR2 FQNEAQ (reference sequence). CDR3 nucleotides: TGTGCCAGCAGCTTTTCTTTTGCCGGTGTTGCCGAGCAGTACTTC. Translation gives CASSFSFAGVAEQYF.

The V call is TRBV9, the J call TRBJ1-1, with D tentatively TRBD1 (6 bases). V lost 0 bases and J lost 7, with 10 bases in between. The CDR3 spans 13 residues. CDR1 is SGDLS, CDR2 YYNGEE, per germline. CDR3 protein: CASSVATGGEAFF. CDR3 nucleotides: TGTGCCAGCAGCGTAGCGACAGGCGGTGAAGCTTTCTTT.

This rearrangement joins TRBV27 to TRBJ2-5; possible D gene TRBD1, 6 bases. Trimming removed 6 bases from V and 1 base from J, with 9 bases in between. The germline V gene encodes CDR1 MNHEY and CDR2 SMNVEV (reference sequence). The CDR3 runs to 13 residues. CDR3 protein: CASSPQGQETQYF. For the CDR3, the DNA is TGTGCCAGCAGCCCACAGGGCCAAGAGACCCAGTACTTC.

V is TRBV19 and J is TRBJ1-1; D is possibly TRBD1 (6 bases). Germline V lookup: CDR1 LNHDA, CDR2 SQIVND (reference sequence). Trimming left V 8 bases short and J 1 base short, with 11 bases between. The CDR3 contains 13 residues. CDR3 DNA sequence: TGTGCCAGTGGATCGACAGGGAACACTGAAGCTTTCTTT. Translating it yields CASGSTGNTEAFF.

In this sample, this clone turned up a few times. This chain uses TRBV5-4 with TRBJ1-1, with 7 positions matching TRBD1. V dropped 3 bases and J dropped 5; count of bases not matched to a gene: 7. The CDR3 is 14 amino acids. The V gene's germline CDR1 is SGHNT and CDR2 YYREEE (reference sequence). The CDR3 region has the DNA TGTGCCAGCAGCTCGACAGGGATAAGGACTGAAGCTTTCTTT. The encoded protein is CASSSTGIRTEAFF.

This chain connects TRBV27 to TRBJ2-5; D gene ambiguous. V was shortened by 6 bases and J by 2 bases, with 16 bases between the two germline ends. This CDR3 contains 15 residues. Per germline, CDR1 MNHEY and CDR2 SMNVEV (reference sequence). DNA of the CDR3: TGTGCCAGCAGAAAAACGCAAATAACACAAGAGACCCAGTACTTC. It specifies CASRKTQITQETQYF.

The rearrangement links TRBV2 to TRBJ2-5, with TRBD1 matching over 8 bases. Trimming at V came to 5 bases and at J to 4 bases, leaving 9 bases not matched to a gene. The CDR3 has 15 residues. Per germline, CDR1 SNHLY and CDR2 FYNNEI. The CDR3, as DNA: TGTGCCAGCAGTCGTATCCAGGGGGCAATAGAGACCCAGTACTTC. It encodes CASSRIQGAIETQYF.

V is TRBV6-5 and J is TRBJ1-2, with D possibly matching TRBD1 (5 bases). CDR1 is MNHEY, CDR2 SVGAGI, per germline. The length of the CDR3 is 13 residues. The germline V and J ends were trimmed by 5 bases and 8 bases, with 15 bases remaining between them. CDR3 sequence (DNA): TGTGCCAGCAGTACAGGAGGGGTGGACGGCTACACCTTC. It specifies CASSTGGVDGYTF.

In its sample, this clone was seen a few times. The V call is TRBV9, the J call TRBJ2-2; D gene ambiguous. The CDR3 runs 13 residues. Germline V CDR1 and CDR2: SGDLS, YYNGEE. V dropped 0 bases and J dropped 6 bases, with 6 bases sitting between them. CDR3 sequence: CASSVDLAGELFF. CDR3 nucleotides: TGTGCCAGCAGCGTAGATCTAGCCGGGGAGCTGTTTTTT.

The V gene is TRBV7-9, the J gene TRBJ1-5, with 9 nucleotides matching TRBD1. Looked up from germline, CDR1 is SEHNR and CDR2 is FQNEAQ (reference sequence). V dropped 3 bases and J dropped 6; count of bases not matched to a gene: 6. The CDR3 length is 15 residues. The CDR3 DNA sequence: TGTGCCAGCAGCTTGGGTACAGGGGGCCCTCAGCCCCAGCATTTT. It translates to CASSLGTGGPQPQHF.

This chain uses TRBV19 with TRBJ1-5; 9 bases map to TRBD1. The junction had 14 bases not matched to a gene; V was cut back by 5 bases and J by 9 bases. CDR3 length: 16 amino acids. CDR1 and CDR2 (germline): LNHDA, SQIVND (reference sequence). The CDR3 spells CASSGSIQGAGWPQHF. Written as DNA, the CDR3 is TGTGCCAGTAGTGGCAGCATACAGGGGGCAGGGTGGCCCCAGCATTTT.

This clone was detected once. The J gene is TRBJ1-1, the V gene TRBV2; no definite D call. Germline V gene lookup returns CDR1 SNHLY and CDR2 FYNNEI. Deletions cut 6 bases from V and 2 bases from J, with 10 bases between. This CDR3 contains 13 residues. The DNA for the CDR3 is TGTGCCAGCAGAAACGAACTAAACACTGAAGCTTTCTTT. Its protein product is CASRNELNTEAFF.

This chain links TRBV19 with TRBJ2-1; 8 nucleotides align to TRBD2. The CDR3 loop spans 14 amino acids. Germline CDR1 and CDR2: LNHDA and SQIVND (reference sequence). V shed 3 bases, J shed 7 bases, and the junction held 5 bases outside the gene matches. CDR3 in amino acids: CASSMSGSPNEQFF. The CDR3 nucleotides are TGTGCCAGTAGTATGAGCGGGAGTCCAAATGAGCAGTTCTTC.

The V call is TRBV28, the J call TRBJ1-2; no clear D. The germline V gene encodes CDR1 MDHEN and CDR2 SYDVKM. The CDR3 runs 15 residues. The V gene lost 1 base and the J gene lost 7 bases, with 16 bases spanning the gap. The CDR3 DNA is TGTGCCAGCAGTTTATCTCTAAGGGAGGGAAGTGGCTACACCTTC. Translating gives CASSLSLREGSGYTF.

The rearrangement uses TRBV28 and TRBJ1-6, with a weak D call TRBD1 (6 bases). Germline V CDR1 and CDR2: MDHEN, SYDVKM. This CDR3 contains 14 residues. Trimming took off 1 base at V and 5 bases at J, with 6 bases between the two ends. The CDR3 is CASSLSGDNSPLHF. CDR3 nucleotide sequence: TGTGCCAGCAGTTTATCAGGGGATAATTCACCCCTCCACTTT.